Listed below are T cell receptor beta chains from one sample, sequenced in a study of response to subunit inactivated influenza vaccine. MiXCR, applied by TCRdb to the RT-PCR reads, yields one record per CDR3 protein. The table records 530,000 or so distinct CDR3 sequences, approximately 12% of them present only once. The sample in question was PBMCs from blood, obtained on the day of vaccination. Receptors originate from a man aged 45-60 years who received an inactivated influenza vaccine. Each CDR3 is given with its conserved first and last residue. The order of the fields is D gene, V gene, J gene, clone size, CDR3 DNA, CDR3 protein. The D gene is left open where the match is weak. Where a row states a size, it is once, few, many or the class of an expanded clone; other rows omit it.

D: .; V: TRBV7-2; J: TRBJ2-2; size: few; DNA: TGTGCCAGCAGCTTAGGTGGGCGACCCGGGACCGGGGAGCTGTTTTTT; CDR3: CASSLGGRPGTGELFF
D: TRBD2; V: TRBV5-1; J: TRBJ2-1; size: few; DNA: TGCGCCAGCAGCTCCTGGACTAGCGGGAAGGGGGGCTACAATGAGCAGTTCTTC; CDR3: CASSSWTSGKGGYNEQFF
D: TRBD1; V: TRBV20-1; J: TRBJ2-7; size: few; DNA: TGCAGTGCCCAAGACAGGGAAGACGAGCAGTACTTC; CDR3: CSAQDREDEQYF
D: .; V: TRBV12-3/TRBV12-4; J: TRBJ2-7; size: few; DNA: TGTGCCAGCAGTTTAGCGCAGGGGTTTTTCTACGAGCAGTACTTC; CDR3: CASSLAQGFFYEQYF
D: TRBD1; V: TRBV4-2; J: TRBJ2-4; size: .; DNA: TGTGCCAGCAGCCACGACAGGGGGAAAAACATTCAGTACTTC; CDR3: CASSHDRGKNIQYF
D: TRBD1; V: TRBV6-2/TRBV6-3; J: TRBJ1-5; size: .; DNA: TGTGCCAGCAGTTACTCTACGGGGACAGTCAATCAGCCCCAGCATTTT; CDR3: CASSYSTGTVNQPQHF
D: .; V: TRBV7-2; J: TRBJ2-2; size: few; DNA: TGTGCCAGCAGCTTAGGGGCCTGGACCGGGGAGCTGTTTTTT; CDR3: CASSLGAWTGELFF
D: TRBD1; V: TRBV28; J: TRBJ2-7; size: many; DNA: TGTGCCAGCAGGAACCGGGCAGGGGGCTCCTACGAGCAGTACTTC; CDR3: CASRNRAGGSYEQYF
D: .; V: TRBV5-6; J: TRBJ2-6; size: few; DNA: TGTGCCAGCAGCTTCCCCGACAGACCTGGGGCCAACGTCCTGACTTTC; CDR3: CASSFPDRPGANVLTF
D: TRBD1; V: TRBV12-3/TRBV12-4; J: TRBJ2-7; size: many; DNA: TGTGCCAGCGCAAGGACAGGGGTTATGTACGAGCAGTACTTC; CDR3: CASARTGVMYEQYF
D: TRBD1; V: TRBV11-2; J: TRBJ1-1; size: .; DNA: TGTGCCAGCAGCCCAGCTGGGACAGGGTGTTTCTTT; CDR3: CASSPAGTGCFF
D: TRBD2; V: TRBV12-3/TRBV12-4; J: TRBJ2-1; size: .; DNA: TGTGCCAGCAGTTTAAGTGGGACTAGGACACGGGGACAGTTCTTC; CDR3: CASSLSGTRTRGQFF
D: .; V: TRBV5-1; J: TRBJ2-7; size: few; DNA: TGCGCCAGCAGCTTGGCCCTAAGGGACGAGCAGTACTTC; CDR3: CASSLALRDEQYF
D: .; V: TRBV28; J: TRBJ2-7; size: few; DNA: TGTGCCAGCAGTGGACATAGAGGAGCCGCCTCCGTCGAGCAGTACTTC; CDR3: CASSGHRGAASVEQYF
D: .; V: TRBV4-2; J: TRBJ2-1; size: few; DNA: TGTGCCAGCAGCCAAGCTCTTGTAGATGAGCAGTTCTTC; CDR3: CASSQALVDEQFF
D: .; V: TRBV20-1; J: TRBJ2-4; size: many; DNA: TGCAGTGCTGTGGGGGGTCGGGAAAACATTCAGTACTTC; CDR3: CSAVGGRENIQYF
D: .; V: TRBV6-5; J: TRBJ2-3; size: .; DNA: TGTGCCAGCAGTTACTCGTCCCGGGGGATTAGCACAGATACGCAGTATTTT; CDR3: CASSYSSRGISTDTQYF
D: .; V: TRBV29-1; J: TRBJ1-4; size: .; DNA: TGCAGCGTTGAAAGTATCGGGGAGCGGGATGAAAAACTGTTTTTT; CDR3: CSVESIGERDEKLFF
D: .; V: TRBV7-2; J: TRBJ2-3; size: few; DNA: TGTGCCAGCAGCTCAGGACAGACTAGCACAGATACGCAGTATTTT; CDR3: CASSSGQTSTDTQYF
D: TRBD1; V: TRBV27; J: TRBJ2-5; size: .; DNA: TGTGCCAGCAGTTTTGGGACAGGGGGAGTGGAGACCCAGTACTTC; CDR3: CASSFGTGGVETQYF
D: TRBD1; V: TRBV5-1; J: TRBJ1-2; size: .; DNA: TGCGCCAGCAGCTTGGCGGCAGGGGGCGCGGGCTATGGCTACACCTTC; CDR3: CASSLAAGGAGYGYTF
D: .; V: TRBV28; J: TRBJ1-1; size: few; DNA: TGTGCCAGCAGTTTCCTGGATACAAAGAACACTGAAGCTTTCTTT; CDR3: CASSFLDTKNTEAFF
D: TRBD1; V: TRBV20-1; J: TRBJ2-2; size: few; DNA: TGCTGTGCTAGGGATCGGACAGGGGGCAACACCGGGGAGCTGTTTTTT; CDR3: CCARDRTGGNTGELFF
D: .; V: TRBV20-1; J: TRBJ1-6; size: .; DNA: TGCAGTGCTACAGCCGGGCCCGGTGCTAATTCACCCCTCCACTTT; CDR3: CSATAGPGANSPLHF
D: .; V: TRBV4-2; J: TRBJ1-5; size: many; DNA: TGTGCCAGCAGCCAAGATTGGAACGGACACAATCAGCCCCAGCATTTT; CDR3: CASSQDWNGHNQPQHF
D: .; V: TRBV5-1; J: TRBJ2-7; size: .; DNA: TGCGCCAGCCGAACGGGGGCCTACGAGCAGTACTTC; CDR3: CASRTGAYEQYF
D: TRBD1; V: TRBV28; J: TRBJ2-5; size: .; DNA: TGTGCCAGCAGGGACAGGGGAGGAAGAGAGACCCAGTACTTC; CDR3: CASRDRGGRETQYF
D: TRBD2; V: TRBV12-3/TRBV12-4; J: TRBJ2-3; size: .; DNA: TGTGCCAGCAGTTCGTTTGCGACTAGCGATTTT; CDR3: CASSSFATSDF
D: .; V: TRBV10-3; J: TRBJ2-6; size: .; DNA: TGTGCCATCAGTGCTTCGACGGGGGCCAACGTCCAGACTTTC; CDR3: CAISASTGANVQTF
D: TRBD2; V: TRBV19; J: TRBJ2-1; size: many; DNA: TGTGCCAGTAGTATAGCTAGCGGGACGTACAATGAGCAGTTCTTC; CDR3: CASSIASGTYNEQFF
D: .; V: TRBV5-1; J: TRBJ1-1; size: .; DNA: TGCGCCAGCAGCCTACGTTATTCGAACACTGAAGCTTTCTTT; CDR3: CASSLRYSNTEAFF
D: TRBD1; V: TRBV4-1; J: TRBJ2-5; size: .; DNA: TGCGCCAGCAGCTTGCAGACAGGGGGCGTTGAAGAGACCCAGTACTTC; CDR3: CASSLQTGGVEETQYF
D: TRBD2; V: TRBV12-3/TRBV12-4; J: TRBJ2-5; size: once; DNA: TGTGCCAGCAGCGGGACTAGCGGGAGGGCCCGCGAGACCCAGTACTTC; CDR3: CASSGTSGRARETQYF
D: .; V: TRBV30; J: TRBJ1-1; size: .; DNA: TGTGCCTGGAGTGTAGCAGGGAACACTGAAGCTTTCTTT; CDR3: CAWSVAGNTEAFF
D: TRBD1; V: TRBV6-1; J: TRBJ2-5; size: few; DNA: TGTGCCAGTGCCCGGACAGGGAGGTTGTACCAAGAGACCCAGTACTTC; CDR3: CASARTGRLYQETQYF
D: .; V: TRBV20-1; J: TRBJ2-7; size: few; DNA: TGCAGTGCTAGAGGTCAGGTCTACGAGCAGTACTTC; CDR3: CSARGQVYEQYF
D: .; V: TRBV12-3/TRBV12-4; J: TRBJ1-4; size: few; DNA: TGTGCCAGCAGATCCGGAGGGATTAATGAAAAACTGTTTTTT; CDR3: CASRSGGINEKLFF
D: .; V: TRBV12-3/TRBV12-4; J: TRBJ1-5; size: .; DNA: TGTGCCAGCAGTTACGGGGGGGGTCAGCCCCAGCATTTT; CDR3: CASSYGGGQPQHF
D: TRBD1; V: TRBV20-1; J: TRBJ1-5; size: .; DNA: TGCAGTGCTGTTACAGGGGGCCCGAGTCAGCCCCAGCATTTT; CDR3: CSAVTGGPSQPQHF
D: TRBD1; V: TRBV9; J: TRBJ2-7; size: few; DNA: TGTGCCAGCAGCGAGGGGACAGTTTTCTCCTACGAGCAGTACTTC; CDR3: CASSEGTVFSYEQYF
D: .; V: TRBV7-6; J: TRBJ2-1; size: .; DNA: TGTGCCAGCAGCTTATATATACGGGGCAATGAGCAGTTCTTC; CDR3: CASSLYIRGNEQFF
D: TRBD1; V: TRBV7-9; J: TRBJ2-7; size: .; DNA: TGTGCCAGCAGCCCAGGACAGGGGGGACTCTACGAGCAGTACTTC; CDR3: CASSPGQGGLYEQYF
D: .; V: TRBV5-6; J: TRBJ2-5; size: .; DNA: TGTGCCAGCAGCTTGGGGGCACAAGGACCGGAGACCCAGTACTTC; CDR3: CASSLGAQGPETQYF
D: TRBD2; V: TRBV2; J: TRBJ2-5; size: .; DNA: TGTGCCAGCAGTGTTCCCAGGGAGGGGGAGACCCAGTACTTC; CDR3: CASSVPREGETQYF
D: .; V: TRBV5-5; J: TRBJ2-1; size: few; DNA: TGTGCCAGCAGCACTGAACTTAGCGGAGCCTACAATGAGCAGTTCTTC; CDR3: CASSTELSGAYNEQFF
D: TRBD1; V: TRBV5-1; J: TRBJ2-3; size: .; DNA: TGCGCCAGCAGCTTGGGAGTGACAGGGGTCACAGATACGCAGTATTTT; CDR3: CASSLGVTGVTDTQYF